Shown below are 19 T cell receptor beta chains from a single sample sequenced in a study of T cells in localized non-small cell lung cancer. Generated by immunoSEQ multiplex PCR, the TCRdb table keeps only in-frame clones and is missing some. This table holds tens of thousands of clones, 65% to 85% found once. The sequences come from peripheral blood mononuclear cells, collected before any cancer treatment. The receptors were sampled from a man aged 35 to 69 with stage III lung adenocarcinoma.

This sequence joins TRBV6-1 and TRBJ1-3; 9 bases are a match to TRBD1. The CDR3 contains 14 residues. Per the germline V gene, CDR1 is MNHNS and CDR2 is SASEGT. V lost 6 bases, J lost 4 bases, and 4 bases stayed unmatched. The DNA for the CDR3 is TGTGCCAGCAGACAACAGGGGGCAGGAAACACCATATATTTT. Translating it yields CASRQQGAGNTIYF.

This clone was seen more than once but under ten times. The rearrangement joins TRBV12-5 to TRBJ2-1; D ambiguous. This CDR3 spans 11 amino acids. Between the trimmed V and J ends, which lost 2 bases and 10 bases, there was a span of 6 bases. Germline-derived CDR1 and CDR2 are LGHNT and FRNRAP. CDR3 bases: TGTGCTAGTGGTTTGTTTGGGGAGCAGTTCTTC. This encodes CASGLFGEQFF. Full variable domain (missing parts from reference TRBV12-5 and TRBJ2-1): DARVTQTPRHKVTEMGQEVTMRCQPILGHNTVFWYRQTMMQGLELLAYFRNRAPLDDSGMPKDRFSAEMPDATLATLKIQPSEPRDSAVYFCASGLFGEQFFGPGTRLTVL.

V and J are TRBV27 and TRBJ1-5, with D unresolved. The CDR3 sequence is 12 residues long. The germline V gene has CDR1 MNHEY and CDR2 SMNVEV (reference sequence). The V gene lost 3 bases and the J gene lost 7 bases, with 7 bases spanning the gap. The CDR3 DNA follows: TGTGCCAGCAGTTTCTTTGGCCAGCCCCAGCATTTT. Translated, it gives CASSFFGQPQHF.

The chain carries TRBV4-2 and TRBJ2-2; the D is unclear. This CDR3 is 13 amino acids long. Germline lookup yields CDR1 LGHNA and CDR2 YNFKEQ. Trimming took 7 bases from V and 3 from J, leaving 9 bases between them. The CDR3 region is CASTPSDTGELFF. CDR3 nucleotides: TGTGCCAGCACCCCTTCTGACACCGGGGAGCTGTTTTTT.

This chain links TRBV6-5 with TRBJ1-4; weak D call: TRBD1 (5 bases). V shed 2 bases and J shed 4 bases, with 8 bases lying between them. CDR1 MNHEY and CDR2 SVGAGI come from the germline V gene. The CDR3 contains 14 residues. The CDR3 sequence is CASSYRGDNEKLFF. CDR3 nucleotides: TGTGCCAGCAGTTACAGGGGAGATAATGAAAAACTGTTTTTT.

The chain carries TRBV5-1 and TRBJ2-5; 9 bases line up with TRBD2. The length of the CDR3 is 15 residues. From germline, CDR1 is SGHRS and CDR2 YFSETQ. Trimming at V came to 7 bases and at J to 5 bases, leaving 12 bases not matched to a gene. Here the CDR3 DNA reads TGCGCCAGCCTAAGGGGCGGGAGGGCCGATGAGACCCAGTACTTC. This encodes CASLRGGRADETQYF.

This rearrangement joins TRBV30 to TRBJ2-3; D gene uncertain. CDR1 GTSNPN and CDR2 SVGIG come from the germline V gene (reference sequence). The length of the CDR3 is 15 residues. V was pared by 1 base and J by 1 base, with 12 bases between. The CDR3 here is CAWSEAIRGTDTQYF. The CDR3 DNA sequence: TGTGCCTGGAGTGAGGCGATACGAGGCACAGATACGCAGTATTTT.

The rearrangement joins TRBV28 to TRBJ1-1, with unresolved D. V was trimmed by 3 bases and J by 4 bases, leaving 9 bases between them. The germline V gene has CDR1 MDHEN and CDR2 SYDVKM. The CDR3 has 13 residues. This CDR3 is CASSFHGSTEAFF. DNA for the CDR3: TGTGCCAGCAGTTTCCATGGGAGCACTGAAGCTTTCTTT.

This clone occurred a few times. The DNA of the CDR3 is TGTGCCAGCACCCCTGAGGTAGGGAGCGCCTCCTACGAGCAGTACTTC. Translated, it gives CASTPEVGSASYEQYF. The chain is built from TRBV27 and TRBJ2-7; D possibly corresponds to TRBD2 (5 bases). CDR3 size: 16 residues. CDR1 MNHEY and CDR2 SMNVEV come from the germline V gene (reference sequence). V lost 7 bases, J lost 0 bases, and 19 bases lay in between.

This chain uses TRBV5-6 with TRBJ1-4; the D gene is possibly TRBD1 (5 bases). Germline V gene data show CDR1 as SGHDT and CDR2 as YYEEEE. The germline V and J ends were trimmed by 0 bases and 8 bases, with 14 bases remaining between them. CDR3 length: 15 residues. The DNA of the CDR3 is TGTGCCAGCAGCTTGGTTGGGGCTCTAGAGGAAAAACTGTTTTTT. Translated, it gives CASSLVGALEEKLFF.

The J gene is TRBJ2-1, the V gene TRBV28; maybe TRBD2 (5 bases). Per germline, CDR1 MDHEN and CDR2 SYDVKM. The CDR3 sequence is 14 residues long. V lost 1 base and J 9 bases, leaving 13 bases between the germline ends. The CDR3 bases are TGTGCCAGCAGTTTATTTCATGTTGGGAGTGAGCAGTTCTTC. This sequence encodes CASSLFHVGSEQFF.

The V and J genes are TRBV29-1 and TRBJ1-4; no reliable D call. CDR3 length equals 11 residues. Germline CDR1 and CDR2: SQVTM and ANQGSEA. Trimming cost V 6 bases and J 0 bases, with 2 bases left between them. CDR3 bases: TGCAGCGTGACAACTAATGAAAAACTGTTTTTT. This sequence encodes CSVTTNEKLFF.

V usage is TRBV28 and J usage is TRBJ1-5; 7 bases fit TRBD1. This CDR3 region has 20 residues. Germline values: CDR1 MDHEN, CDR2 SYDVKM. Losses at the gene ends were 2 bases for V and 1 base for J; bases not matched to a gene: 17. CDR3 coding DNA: TGTGCCAGCAGTTTAAGGTTAAGTCCGTCAGGGGGGTCGAGCAATCAGCCCCAGCATTTT. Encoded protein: CASSLRLSPSGGSSNQPQHF.

CDR3 nucleotide sequence: TGTGCCAGCAGTGAAGCTGGGTCGGAGCAGTTCTTC. It translates to CASSEAGSEQFF. V usage is TRBV2 and J usage is TRBJ2-1, with D hard to call. The germline V and J ends were trimmed by 0 bases and 10 bases, with 7 bases remaining between them. CDR3 length: 12 residues. CDR1 and CDR2 from the germline V gene are SNHLY and FYNNEI.

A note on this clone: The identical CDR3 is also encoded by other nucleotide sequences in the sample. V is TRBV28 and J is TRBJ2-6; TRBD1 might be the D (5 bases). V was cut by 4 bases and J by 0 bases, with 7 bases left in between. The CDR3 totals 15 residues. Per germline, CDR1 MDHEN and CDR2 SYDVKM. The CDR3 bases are TGTGCCAGCAGTTCCCAGGGCTCTGGGGCCAACGTCCTGACTTTC. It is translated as CASSSQGSGANVLTF.

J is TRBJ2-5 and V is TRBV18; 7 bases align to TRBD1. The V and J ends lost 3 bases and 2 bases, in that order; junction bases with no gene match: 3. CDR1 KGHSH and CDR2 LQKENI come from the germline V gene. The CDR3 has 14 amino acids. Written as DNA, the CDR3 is TGTGCCAGCTCACCGAGGGGACAGCAAGAGACCCAGTACTTC. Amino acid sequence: CASSPRGQQETQYF.

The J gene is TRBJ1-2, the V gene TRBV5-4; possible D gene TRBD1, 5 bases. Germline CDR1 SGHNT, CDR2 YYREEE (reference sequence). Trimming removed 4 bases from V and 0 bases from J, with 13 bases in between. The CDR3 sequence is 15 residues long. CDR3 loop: CASSPSGRPNYGYTF. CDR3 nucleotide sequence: TGTGCCAGCAGCCCATCGGGACGGCCTAACTATGGCTACACCTTC.

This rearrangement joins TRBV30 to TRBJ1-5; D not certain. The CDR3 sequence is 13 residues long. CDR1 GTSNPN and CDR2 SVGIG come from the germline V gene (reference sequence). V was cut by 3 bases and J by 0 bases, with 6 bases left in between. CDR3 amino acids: CAWRENSNQPQHF. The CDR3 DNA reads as TGTGCCTGGAGAGAAAATAGCAATCAGCCCCAGCATTTT.

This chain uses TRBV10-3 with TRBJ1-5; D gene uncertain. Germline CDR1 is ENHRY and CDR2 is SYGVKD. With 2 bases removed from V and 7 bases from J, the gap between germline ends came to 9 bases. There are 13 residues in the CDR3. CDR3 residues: CAISEGLRQPQHF. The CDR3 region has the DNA TGTGCCATCAGTGAGGGATTGAGACAGCCCCAGCATTTT.